This TCR beta chain was obtained from a study of beta chain features in type 1 diabetes. Overall study results and limits: VDJ junctions from patients with type 1 diabetes contained fewer insertions and more deletions. In comparison with healthy donors, patients had naive, central memory and Treg TCRB repertoires that appeared more similar.

This clone has at least ten counts. Its cognate antigen is unknown. Expressed TCRB transcripts got sequenced, as all isolated RNA was reverse transcribed. Produced via immunoSEQ multiplex PCR; TCRdb's table is partial and in-frame only. The top ten clones hold 0.55% to 0.75% of a sample with roughly 140,000 clones, under 9.5% of them seen once. Germline assignment: CDR1 SGHRS and CDR2 YFSETQ. After removal of 6 bases from V and 7 bases from J, the junction contained 8 bases not matched to a gene. CDR3 length: 14 amino acids. Sequenced: central memory CD4+ T cells from blood. The chain recombines TRBV5-1 with TRBJ1-2; 11 bases are shared with TRBD1. The source is a young man in good health. The CDR3 coding sequence is TGCGCCAGCACCCAGGACAGGGGGCTAGGTGGCTACACCTTC. This gives the protein CASTQDRGLGGYTF.